This TCR beta chain was documented in a study of T cells in Graves' hyperthyroidism and ophthalmopathy. RNA transcripts gave rise to amplified TCR beta CDR3 regions. Primed by the HTBI set, a first-round RT-PCR was run on the TCR CDR3. TCRdb re-called the multiplex PCR reads through MiXCR, storing one row per CDR3 protein. The table lists about half a million distinct CDR3 sequences, about 16% of them singletons. This clonotype was detected many times. Trimming shortened V by 3 bases and J by 1 base, and 9 bases separated the two germline ends. CDR3 length: 14 residues. CDR1 and CDR2 from the germline V gene are LGHDT and YNNKEL (reference sequence).

The chain combines TRBV3-1 with TRBJ1-1; possibly TRBD1 for D (6 bases). Sequenced material: blood. This clonotype was sampled from a woman younger than 45 with Graves' ophthalmopathy. Here the CDR3 reads CASSHGQPNTEAFF. In DNA form, the CDR3 reads TGTGCCAGCAGCCATGGACAGCCGAACACTGAAGCTTTCTTT.